This T cell receptor (beta chain) is drawn from a study of persistence of HIV-infected CD4 T cells. The immunoSEQ assay was version 4, run in survey mode. Profiled with immunoSEQ multiplex PCR; TCRdb holds only in-frame clones, not every one. The sample carries around 32,000 clones, approximately 70% recorded once. V lost 0 bases to trimming and J lost 3 bases, with 12 bases between them. CDR1 is MGHRA, CDR2 YSYEKL, per germline. The CDR3 is 16 amino acids. An overlapping HIV-1 Gag peptide pool stimulated these cells at about 1 ug/peptide/mL. Sorting of responding CD4+ T cells relied on upregulated CD40 ligand together with CD69. Donors were HIV-1-infected adults who began suppressive ART during chronic infection. A remark on this clone: Its antigen is not identified.

This sample comprised CD4+ T cells sorted from PBMCs after approximately 19-hour stimulation, obtained from a patient who received antiretroviral therapy. The rearrangement uses TRBV4-1 and TRBJ1-5; weak D call: TRBD1 (5 bases). This clonotype was obtained from an adult man with HIV who was CMV-seropositive. CDR3 nucleotides: TGCGCCAGCAGCCAAGAGGGGAGACAGTACAATCAGCCCCAGCATTTT. It yields the protein CASSQEGRQYNQPQHF.